This TCR beta chain was captured by sequencing in a study of identical twins (dated by TCRdb to 2016 to 2017). Turning to the overall study: TCR alpha and beta repertoires from monozygotic twins, unrelated adults of various ages and cord blood were deep-sequenced to test whether fetal clonotypes persist. To rule out contamination, the twin experiments were replicated at different times with different library preparation protocols. Study-level results and caveats: The excess sharing between twins in beta out-of-frame sequences was weaker because fewer shared sequences reduced the signal-to-noise ratio. In monozygotic twins, out-of-frame TCR alpha sharing was systematically underestimated by recombination models, although the models agreed with sharing between unrelated individuals. Compared with coincidental sharing between unrelated individuals, out-of-frame TCR alpha sequences shared between twins had an excess of sequences with low generation probability. Abundant cord blood beta clonotypes had fewer insertions, young adult naive repertoires showed a similar but weaker trend, and memory repertoires showed no such trend. Because the same donors could not be followed over many years, conclusions were based on cross-sectional statistical analysis. Zero-insertion analyses could be partly confounded by invariant T cells such as MAIT and iNKT, though diverse VJ usage argued against such confounding for most clonotypes.

Every donor was a healthy Caucasian. As to this clonotype: This clone's antigen is unknown. Base qualities are not provided; no much larger clone lies one nucleotide away.

The library was built by means of 5' RACE. Sequencing was performed on an Illumina HiSeq 2000. A universal primer binding site was added through template switching, and the final cDNA carried a unique molecular identifier so that TCR cDNA molecules could be counted accurately. First-strand cDNA for TCR alpha and beta chains was synthesized from specific primers in the conserved constant-segment region. To control for contamination, every cDNA library carried two barcodes: a SMART-Mk sample barcode plus Illumina barcodes. Two successive PCR steps introduced TruSeq adapter sequences along with Illumina sample barcodes. TCR alpha and beta cDNA libraries were sequenced on the Illumina HiSeq platform with custom primers. From the authors' description of their analysis: Raw reads were processed with MiGEC to extract unique molecular identifiers, and MiXCR was used to determine CDR3 positions. Recombination models were inferred per individual with the repgenHMM and IGoR tools using an EM algorithm. Shared clonotypes were analyzed with the tcR package in R, and sharing was normalized by the product of cloneset sizes. To study raw recombination free of thymic and clonal selection effects, out-of-frame nonproductive sequences were analyzed. Using fastp trimming at Q25 and MiXCR clonotype assembly, TCRdb reanalyzed the public sequencing data and kept in-frame beta chains. Each CDR3 protein gets just one entry, which takes the most common genes and DNA from the rows behind it. TCRdb, not the authors, supplied the V and J calls. In this sample the table shows more than 1.5 million distinct CDR3 sequences, more than 30% of which occur a single time. The ten largest account for roughly 0.3% of the sample.

V is shortened by 6 bases, J by 7 bases, and the region joining them spans 13 bases. Measured from the cysteine to the phenylalanine, the CDR3 is 13 residues long. The DNA shown is the 39-base CDR3, in frame from base 1. CDR1 and CDR2 were assigned from the germline V gene as SNHLY and FYNNEI. The source material was cord blood. This sequence uses TRBV2 and TRBJ2-1; the D region possibly corresponds to TRBD1 (6 bases align). The sequence was collected from a newborn girl in good health. The CDR3 region has the sequence CASRLTGPNEQFF. The sequence in DNA is TGTGCCAGCAGGCTGACAGGTCCAAATGAGCAGTTCTTC.